This is a list of T cell receptor beta chains from one sample in a study of cytomegalovirus exposure and HLA in healthy donors. The protocol was immunoSEQ multiplex PCR, while the TCRdb copy is restricted to in-frame clones and leaves out a portion. Of around 120,000 clones in the sample, 83% were seen once. The source material was PBMCs. Source of these receptors: a girl aged 2-10 years in good health and CMV-seronegative. Both conserved end residues are part of each CDR3. A D gene is named only where the DNA matches it firmly. Rows may omit the clone size; those that give it use once, few, many or a size class.

j_call,clone_size,d_call,v_call,cdr3_aa,cdr3_nt
TRBJ1-3,NA,TRBD1,TRBV7-2,CASSWDRGNGNTIYF,TGTGCCAGCAGCTGGGACAGGGGGAATGGAAACACCATATATTTT
TRBJ2-1,few,NA,TRBV28,CASTPRELANEQFF,TGTGCCAGCACCCCCCGGGAATTAGCCAATGAGCAGTTCTTC
TRBJ1-1,NA,TRBD1,TRBV19,CASSSEGANTEAFF,TGTGCCAGTAGTTCGGAGGGGGCGAACACTGAAGCTTTCTTT
TRBJ2-3,NA,TRBD2,TRBV5-6,CASNRGGRSTDTQYF,TGTGCCAGCAATCGGGGGGGACGTAGCACAGATACGCAGTATTTT
TRBJ1-2,NA,NA,TRBV29-1,CSAGGSTETNYGYTF,TGCAGCGCGGGGGGGTCCACAGAAACTAACTATGGCTACACCTTC
TRBJ1-2,NA,TRBD1,TRBV30,CAWSVARTGAGGYTF,TGTGCCTGGAGTGTAGCCAGGACAGGGGCGGGTGGCTACACCTTC
TRBJ1-1,few,NA,TRBV20-1,CSAEGGTEAFF,TGCAGTGCTGAAGGGGGCACTGAAGCTTTCTTT
TRBJ2-7,NA,NA,TRBV25-1,CASSPGLSSYEQYF,TGTGCCAGCTCCCCGGGACTGAGCTCCTACGAGCAGTACTTC
TRBJ1-6,NA,TRBD1,TRBV6-1,CASSAGTGIGHSPLHF,TGTGCCAGCAGTGCCGGGACAGGTATAGGTCATTCACCCCTCCACTTT
TRBJ1-5,NA,NA,TRBV6-5,CASRKDSLSNQPQHF,TGTGCCAGCCGTAAGGACAGTTTGAGCAATCAGCCCCAGCATTTT
TRBJ2-3,NA,TRBD1,TRBV28,CASSPGGEGADTQYF,TGTGCCAGCAGCCCAGGGGGAGAAGGAGCAGATACGCAGTATTTT
TRBJ1-4,NA,NA,TRBV19,CASETSARVATNEKLFF,TGTGCCAGTGAAACCTCCGCCAGGGTCGCAACTAATGAAAAACTGTTTTTT
TRBJ1-1,once,NA,TRBV5-6,CASSLGATNTEAFF,TGTGCCAGCAGCTTGGGAGCCACTAACACTGAAGCTTTCTTT
TRBJ2-1,NA,TRBD2,TRBV4-1,CASSPPPGLAVNEQFF,TGCGCCAGCAGCCCTCCTCCGGGACTAGCGGTTAATGAGCAGTTCTTC
TRBJ1-1,NA,NA,TRBV27,CASSWAHRADPPLNTEAFF,TGTGCCAGCAGTTGGGCTCACAGGGCCGACCCCCCTCTGAACACTGAAGCTTTCTTT
TRBJ1-3,NA,TRBD1,TRBV13,CASSSLSRQGLSGNTIYF,TGTGCCAGCAGCTCCCTCTCTCGACAGGGCCTCTCTGGAAACACCATATATTTT
TRBJ2-7,NA,NA,TRBV28,CASSFLGVDEQYF,TGTGCCAGCAGTTTCCTAGGGGTCGACGAGCAGTACTTC
TRBJ2-7,NA,TRBD2,TRBV25-1,CASSPSPTGTSGGDEQYF,TGTGCCAGCAGTCCCTCCCCAACCGGGACTAGCGGGGGGGACGAGCAGTACTTC
TRBJ2-2,NA,NA,TRBV4-2,CASSRGEDTGELFF,TGTGCCAGCAGCCGAGGAGAGGACACCGGGGAGCTGTTTTTT
TRBJ1-5,NA,NA,TRBV15,CATSERGADNQPQHF,TGTGCCACCAGCGAGCGTGGGGCGGATAATCAGCCCCAGCATTTT
TRBJ2-1,NA,TRBD2,TRBV27,CASSWDLPAGGWEQFF,TGTGCCAGCAGTTGGGACCTCCCAGCGGGGGGTTGGGAGCAGTTCTTC
TRBJ1-2,NA,NA,TRBV19,CASSTGQRDYTF,TGTGCCAGCTCCACAGGGCAGAGGGACTACACCTTC
TRBJ2-5,NA,TRBD1,TRBV28,CASSPVGDRGSLRTQETQYF,TGTGCCAGCAGTCCCGTCGGGGACAGGGGAAGTCTCCGGACCCAAGAGACCCAGTACTTC
TRBJ2-7,NA,NA,TRBV6-1,CASSENEGHYEQYF,TGTGCCAGCAGTGAAAATGAGGGACACTACGAGCAGTACTTC
TRBJ2-7,once,NA,TRBV5-1,CASSPYEGSYEQYF,TGCGCCAGCAGCCCCTACGAGGGCTCCTACGAGCAGTACTTC
TRBJ1-3,NA,TRBD1,TRBV18,CASSPGSTWFNRQGRSGNTIYF,TGTGCCAGCTCACCGGGTTCAACCTGGTTCAACCGACAGGGACGCTCTGGAAACACCATATATTTT